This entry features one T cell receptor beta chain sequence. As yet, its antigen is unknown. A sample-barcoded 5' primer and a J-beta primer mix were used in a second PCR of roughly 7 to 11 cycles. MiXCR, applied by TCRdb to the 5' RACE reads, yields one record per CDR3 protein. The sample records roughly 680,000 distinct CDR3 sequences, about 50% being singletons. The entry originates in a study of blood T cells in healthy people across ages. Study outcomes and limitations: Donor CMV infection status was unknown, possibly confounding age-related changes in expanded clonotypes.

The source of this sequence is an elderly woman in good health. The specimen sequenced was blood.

The CDR3 DNA reads TGCAGTGCCCCAAAGGGGGGACTAGCCTTTCCTCTGGGCAATGAGCAGTTCTTC. Protein: CSAPKGGLAFPLGNEQFF. The chain employs TRBV20-1 and TRBJ2-1; 9 positions agree with TRBD2. The CDR3 extends over 18 amino acids. Per the germline V gene, CDR1 is DFQATT and CDR2 is SNEGSKA (reference sequence). V shed 6 bases, J shed 6 bases, and the junction held 21 bases outside the gene matches.